Listed below are T cell receptor beta chains from one sample, sequenced in a study of cytomegalovirus exposure and HLA in healthy donors. TCRdb keeps only in-frame clones here, not all; method: immunoSEQ multiplex PCR. Here the sample spans some 74,000 clones, 50% to 80% being singletons. Sequences were obtained from PBMCs. These receptor sequences come from a man between 40 and 49 years old in good health and CMV-seropositive. CDR3s include the opening cysteine and the closing phenylalanine or tryptophan. A D gene is named only where the DNA matches it firmly. Rows give clone size only sometimes, using once, few, many, or a class for an expanded clone.

len,v_gene,abundance,d_gene,j_gene,CDR3nt,CDR3aa
14,TRBV5-1,once,NA,TRBJ1-2,TGCGCCAGCAGACCAACAGTCACTAACTATGGCTACACCTTC,CASRPTVTNYGYTF
13,TRBV29-1,NA,NA,TRBJ2-1,TGCAGCGTTGTGGGGGGGCTTTACAATGAGCAGTTCTTC,CSVVGGLYNEQFF
13,TRBV7-9,NA,NA,TRBJ2-7,TGTGCCAGCAGCTCGGGCGGGCCCTACGAGCAGTACTTC,CASSSGGPYEQYF
18,TRBV5-6,once,TRBD2,TRBJ2-1,TGTGCCAGCAGCAAAAGCGGGACTAGATCCTACTCCTACAATGAGCAGTTCTTC,CASSKSGTRSYSYNEQFF
12,TRBV19,NA,NA,TRBJ1-2,TGTGCCAGTAGTTCTACCTCGGGTCGTTGCACCTTC,CASSSTSGRCTF
17,TRBV10-1,NA,TRBD2,TRBJ2-2,TGCGCCAGCAGTTCGACCTCAGCGGGGGGGAACACCGGGGAGCTGTTTTTT,CASSSTSAGGNTGELFF
13,TRBV19,NA,TRBD1,TRBJ1-5,TGTGCCAGTAAGGGACAGAACAATCAGCCCCAGCATTTT,CASKGQNNQPQHF
16,TRBV7-8,NA,NA,TRBJ1-5,TGTGCCAGCAGCCCCGCTCGATGGGGCCCTTTGGAGCCCCAGCATTTT,CASSPARWGPLEPQHF
12,TRBV5-4,NA,NA,TRBJ2-3,TGTGCCAGCAGCATGGACGGAGGTACGCAGTATTTT,CASSMDGGTQYF
15,TRBV28,NA,NA,TRBJ1-1,TGTGCCAGCCGCCCAGGAGGGGAGAAAAACACTGAAGCTTTCTTT,CASRPGGEKNTEAFF
18,TRBV28,NA,TRBD1,TRBJ2-6,TGTGCCAGCAGGCCCCCACCCGGGACAGCCTCCATGGCCAACGTCCTGACTTTC,CASRPPPGTASMANVLTF
12,TRBV7-8,NA,NA,TRBJ1-1,TGTGCCAGCAGCTTCTTGAACACTGAAGCTTTCTTT,CASSFLNTEAFF
16,TRBV5-1,NA,TRBD2,TRBJ2-5,TGCGCCAGCAGCCTCGGACTAGCGGGGTCGCTAGAGACCCAGTACTTC,CASSLGLAGSLETQYF
16,TRBV11-1,NA,TRBD1,TRBJ1-2,TGTGCCAGCAGCTTCGATCTACGGACAGGGAGCGATGGCTACACCTTC,CASSFDLRTGSDGYTF
21,TRBV1,few,NA,TRBJ2-1,TGCACCAGCAGCCCGGGGGATAGTCCCCTAAGTCTAGCGATGAGTTACAATGAGCAGTTCTTC,CTSSPGDSPLSLAMSYNEQFF
15,TRBV5-1,NA,TRBD1,TRBJ2-1,TGCGCCAGCAGCAAAGGACAGGGCCCTCTCAATGAGCAGTTCTTC,CASSKGQGPLNEQFF
17,TRBV28,NA,TRBD1,TRBJ1-1,TGTGCCAGCAGTCCTCCGGACAGGGGGCCAGTGGGGGCTGAAGCTTTCTTT,CASSPPDRGPVGAEAFF
16,TRBV7-4,NA,NA,TRBJ1-4,TGTGCCAGCAGCTTACCCAGGGAGGGATCGAGTGAAAAACTGTTTTTT,CASSLPREGSSEKLFF
14,TRBV10-3,few,TRBD1,TRBJ1-4,TGTGCCATCAGCCCGACAGGGGCTAATGAAAAACTGTTTTTT,CAISPTGANEKLFF
11,TRBV10-2,NA,NA,TRBJ2-4,TGCGCCAGCAGGGAGGAGAACATTCAGTACTTC,CASREENIQYF
14,TRBV5-1,NA,NA,TRBJ2-7,TGCGCCAGCAGCTGGCGGCCAGTTAACTACGAGCAGTACTTC,CASSWRPVNYEQYF
15,TRBV28,NA,TRBD1,TRBJ1-1,TGTGCCAGCAGTAAACGGACAGGGGGTCCAGCTGAAGCTTTCTTT,CASSKRTGGPAEAFF
17,TRBV7-2,NA,TRBD1,TRBJ2-7,TGTGCCAGCAGCTCATACTCCGGGACAGGGAGCTCCTACGAGCAGTACTTC,CASSSYSGTGSSYEQYF
15,TRBV7-9,NA,TRBD1,TRBJ2-3,TGTGCCAGCAGTCGGGGGGACAGGGGTAGCCGTACGCAGTATTTT,CASSRGDRGSRTQYF
15,TRBV19,NA,TRBD1,TRBJ1-4,TGTGCCAGTAGTGCGCGACAGGGGGGAAATGAAAAACTGTTTTTT,CASSARQGGNEKLFF
18,TRBV7-9,once,NA,TRBJ2-6,TGTGCCAGCAGCCACTGGCTCAACAGGGTAGCTGGGGCCAACGTCCTGACTTTC,CASSHWLNRVAGANVLTF
16,TRBV5-5,NA,TRBD2,TRBJ2-5,TGTGCCAGCAGCACGGGACTAGCGGGGGGGCTATCAGGCCAGTACTTC,CASSTGLAGGLSGQYF
13,TRBV28,few,NA,TRBJ1-2,TGTGCCAGCAGCCCAGGAGGGAGCTATGGCTACACCTTC,CASSPGGSYGYTF
16,TRBV19,few,TRBD1,TRBJ1-5,TGTGCCAGTAGTACCCGACAGGGTTCCAGCAATCAGCCCCAGCATTTT,CASSTRQGSSNQPQHF
12,TRBV9,NA,NA,TRBJ1-1,TGTGCCAGCAGCGTAGCGGAGGGGGAAGCTTTCTTT,CASSVAEGEAFF
14,TRBV5-1,NA,TRBD2,TRBJ2-7,TGCGCCAGCAGCCAGGGAGGGGCCCTCGACGAGCAGTACTTC,CASSQGGALDEQYF
14,TRBV7-2,NA,TRBD1,TRBJ1-6,TGTGCCAGCAGCCTTGACAGGGGTGGTTCACCCCTCCACTTT,CASSLDRGGSPLHF
17,TRBV2,NA,NA,TRBJ2-3,TGTGCCAGCAGTCTTCGGGAAATTCCTTCGCTCACAGATACGCAGTATTTT,CASSLREIPSLTDTQYF
16,TRBV4-3,NA,NA,TRBJ2-6,TGCGCCAGCAGCCGGATCGGGGGCTCTGGGGCCAACGTCCTGACTTTC,CASSRIGGSGANVLTF
14,TRBV5-4,NA,NA,TRBJ1-2,TGTGCCAGCAGCTTGTCCGACAGAACCTATGGCTACACCTTC,CASSLSDRTYGYTF
15,TRBV6-4,NA,NA,TRBJ2-2,TGTGCCAGCAGCGAGAGAGGGGGGAACACCGGGGAGCTGTTTTTT,CASSERGGNTGELFF
11,TRBV11-2,NA,NA,TRBJ1-1,TGTGCCAGCAGCTTAGATCAGAAAGCTTTCTTT,CASSLDQKAFF